This TCR beta chain was captured by sequencing in a study of blood T cell repertoires in COVID-19. Study context: PBMCs, B-cell-depleted T cells, or T cells were the source of the cDNA or gDNA that made up the material.

Produced via immunoSEQ multiplex PCR; TCRdb's table is partial and in-frame only. The table shows approximately 290,000 clones, with 75% to 90% occurring only once. This clone was recorded once. Sequencing was carried out using peripheral blood. The receptor comes from a man under 40 with acute or convalescent COVID-19.

DNA for the CDR3: TGTGCCACACCTCCCCTTAGGGGCCCGGACACAGATACGCAGTATTTT. The encoded protein is CATPPLRGPDTDTQYF. The gene calls are TRBV24-1 and TRBJ2-3; TRBD1 is a possible D gene (5 bases). V gave up 10 bases and J gave up 2 bases, with 21 bases separating them. The germline CDR1 and CDR2 sequences are KGHDR and SFDVKD. The CDR3 consists of 16 residues.